This TCR beta chain was recovered during a study of beta chain features in type 1 diabetes. Study-level results: Any HLA-type effect on TCRB rearrangement remained unresolved here. A moderate, significant TCRB CDR3 shortening appeared in type 1 diabetes across four CD4+ subsets. VDJ junctions sequenced from type 1 diabetes patients showed fewer insertions and more deletions.

The ends were cut back, 7 bases at V and 2 bases at J, with 8 bases in the middle. CDR1 and CDR2 from the germline V gene are MDHEN and SYDVKM. The CDR3 has 12 residues. Expressed TCRB transcripts were sequenced because the isolated RNA had all been reverse transcribed beforehand. The protocol was immunoSEQ multiplex PCR, while the TCRdb copy is restricted to in-frame clones and leaves out a portion. The sample carries fewer than 350,000 clones, roughly 8% recorded once. This clone has more than one count but fewer than ten. Its antigen remains unidentified. The TCR sequence derives from a woman aged 18 to 35 in good health. The chain employs TRBV28 and TRBJ2-5; no definite D call. The sequencing sample was made of central memory CD4+ T cells from blood. This CDR3 is CASTSRQETQYF. CDR3 nucleotides: TGTGCCAGCACTTCCCGACAAGAGACCCAGTACTTC. Together with reference TRBV28 and TRBJ2-5, the CDR3 gives the full variable domain: DVKVTQSSRYLVKRTGEKVFLECVQDMDHENMFWYRQDPGLGLRLIYFSYDVKMKEKGDIPEGYSVSREKKERFSLILESASTNQTSMYLCASTSRQETQYFGPGTRLLVL.